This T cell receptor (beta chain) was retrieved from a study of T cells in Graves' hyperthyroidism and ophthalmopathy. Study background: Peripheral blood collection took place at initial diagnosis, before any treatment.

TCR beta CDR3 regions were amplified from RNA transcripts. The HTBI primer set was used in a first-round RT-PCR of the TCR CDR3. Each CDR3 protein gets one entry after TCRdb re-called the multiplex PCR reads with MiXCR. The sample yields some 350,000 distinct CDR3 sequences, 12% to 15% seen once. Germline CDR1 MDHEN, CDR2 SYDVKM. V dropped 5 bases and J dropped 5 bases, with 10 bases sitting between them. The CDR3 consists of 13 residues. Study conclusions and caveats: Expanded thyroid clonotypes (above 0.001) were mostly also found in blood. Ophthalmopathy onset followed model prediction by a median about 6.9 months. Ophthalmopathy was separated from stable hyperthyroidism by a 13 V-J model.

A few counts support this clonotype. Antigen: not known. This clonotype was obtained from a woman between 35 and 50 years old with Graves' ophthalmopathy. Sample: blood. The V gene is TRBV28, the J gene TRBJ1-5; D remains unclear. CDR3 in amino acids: CASSNPDYQPQHF. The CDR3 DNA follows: TGTGCCAGCAGTAATCCGGATTATCAGCCCCAGCATTTT.